This TCR beta chain is from a study of blood T cell repertoires in COVID-19. Study as a whole: The samples span acute and convalescent COVID-19 from the United States, Italy and Spain. Sample material is recorded as cDNA or gDNA derived from T cells, B-cell-depleted T cells, or PBMCs.

Germline loops: CDR1 SGHTA, CDR2 FQGTGA. The CDR3 consists of 13 residues. The germline V and J ends were trimmed by 3 bases and 9 bases, with 12 bases remaining between them. Patients in Seattle were enrolled during active infection, then followed longitudinally. Authors' analysis steps: Reference gene primers were amplified, and this amplification served to estimate nucleated cell counts. Produced via immunoSEQ multiplex PCR; TCRdb's table is partial and in-frame only. The DNA gave D and trimming, while V, J and clone size come from that table. This table holds about 280,000 clones, 85% to 90% found once.

The source of this sequence is a woman aged 25 to 39 with COVID-19, enrolled during active disease. Sequenced input: peripheral blood. The rearrangement joins TRBV7-3 to TRBJ2-1; the D gene is possibly TRBD1 (5 bases). This chain's CDR3 is CASSLAPRGEQFF. DNA for the CDR3: TGTGCCAGCAGCTTGGCCCCAAGGGGTGAGCAGTTCTTC.